This passage covers 5 T cell receptor beta chains from one sample sequenced in a study of shared clonotypes between healthy human individuals. Sequencing was performed with immunoSEQ multiplex PCR; in TCRdb, only in-frame clones are kept and a portion is missing. This sample has 950,000 to 1,200,000 clones; about 80% occur once, and the top ten carry approximately 0.95%. Sequencing input: memory CD4+ T cells from PBMCs. This sample's subset: CD45RA-negative fraction. These receptors were collected from a man in his late teens or twenties in good health. Some clones in this sample may be carry-over from other donors' samples.

This chain connects TRBV25-1 to TRBJ2-3, with D perhaps TRBD2 (5 bases). Trimming took off 9 bases at V and 6 bases at J, with 16 bases between the two ends. Germline assignment: CDR1 MGHDK and CDR2 SYGVNS. The CDR3 runs 13 residues. CDR3 DNA sequence: TGTGCCAGTTCGCCAGCCGGGATGGATACGCAGTATTTT. Translating it yields CASSPAGMDTQYF.

Worth noting for this clone: This specimen includes other DNA sequences encoding the same CDR3. The chain employs TRBV9 and TRBJ1-2, with TRBD1 as a possible D gene (5 bases). From germline, CDR1 is SGDLS and CDR2 YYNGEE. The length of the CDR3 is 15 residues. The V end was cut by 0 bases, the J end by 2 bases, with 11 bases between. The CDR3 coding sequence is TGTGCCAGCAGCGTAGACCAGGGACGAAACTATGGCTACACCTTC. Its protein is CASSVDQGRNYGYTF.

V gene TRBV19 combines with J gene TRBJ2-5, with D tentatively TRBD1 (6 bases). Trimming removed 6 bases at V and 5 bases at J, with 19 bases between. Germline CDR1 LNHDA, CDR2 SQIVND (reference sequence). The CDR3 is 15 amino acids. The CDR3 sequence is CASSTKWGLLETQYF. The CDR3 region has the DNA TGTGCCAGTAGCACAAAGTGGGGGCTTTTGGAGACCCAGTACTTC.

The J gene is TRBJ1-1, the V gene TRBV19, with D uncertain. V lost 4 bases and J lost 4, with 16 bases in between. Germline V gives CDR1 LNHDA, CDR2 SQIVND (reference sequence). The CDR3 sequence is 15 residues long. CDR3 sequence reads: CASSTRIIAGTEAFF. The CDR3 DNA follows: TGTGCCAGTAGTACCCGGATAATTGCGGGCACTGAAGCTTTCTTT. The full variable domain, completed using reference TRBV19 and TRBJ1-1, is DGGITQSPKYLFRKEGQNVTLSCEQNLNHDAMYWYRQDPGQGLRLIYYSQIVNDFQKGDIAEGYSVSREKKESFPLTVTSAQKNPTAFYLCASSTRIIAGTEAFFGQGTRLTVV.

Worth noting for this clone: With a much larger clone just one base away, this may be a read error. The identical CDR3 is also encoded by other nucleotide sequences in the sample. The chain combines TRBV2 with TRBJ1-5; D gene ambiguous. Trimming took 3 bases from V and 0 from J, leaving 6 bases between them. Germline values: CDR1 SNHLY, CDR2 FYNNEI. CDR3 length: 14 residues. CDR3: CASSEWDSNQPQHF. The CDR3 DNA is TGTGCCAGCAGTGAGTGGGATAGCAATCAGCCCCAGCATTTT.